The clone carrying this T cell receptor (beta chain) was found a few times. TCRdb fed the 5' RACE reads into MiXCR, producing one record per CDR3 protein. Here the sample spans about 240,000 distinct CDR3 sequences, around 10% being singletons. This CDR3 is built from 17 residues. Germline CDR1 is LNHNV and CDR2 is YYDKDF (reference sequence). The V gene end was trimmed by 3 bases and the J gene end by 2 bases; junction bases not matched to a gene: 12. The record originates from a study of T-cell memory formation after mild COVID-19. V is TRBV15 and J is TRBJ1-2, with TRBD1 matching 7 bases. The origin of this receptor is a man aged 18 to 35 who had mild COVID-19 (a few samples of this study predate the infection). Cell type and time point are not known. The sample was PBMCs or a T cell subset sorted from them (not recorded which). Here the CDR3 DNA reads TGTGCCACCAGCAGGAGGTCGGACAGGCAGAGGAACTATGGCTACACCTTC. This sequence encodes CATSRRSDRQRNYGYTF.